This T cell receptor beta chain was recovered during a study of a mutant IDH1 vaccine in newly diagnosed glioma. On the study more broadly: Vaccine administration was initiated 4-6 weeks following radiotherapy alone, or with temozolomide cycles.

The V and J ends lost 5 bases and 3 bases, in that order; junction bases with no gene match: 10. Per the germline V gene, CDR1 is MNHNY and CDR2 is SVGAGI (reference sequence). This CDR3 spans 16 amino acids. Points on this clone: No antigen is known for it.

Described time point: week 35, safety follow-up. The study gave 300 ug of mutant IDH1 20-mer peptide per vaccine dose, with topical imiquimod. Data came from immunoSEQ multiplex PCR; TCRdb stores just in-frame clones and leaves some out. The table includes roughly 49,000 clones, around 94% detected once. This chain connects TRBV6-6 to TRBJ1-1, with 9 bases identical to TRBD1. The starting material was PBMCs, obtained from a glioma patient whose treatment included an IDH1 peptide vaccine. The TCR comes from a man aged 50 or older with glioma. This chain's CDR3 is CASSLSSGTGYTEAFF. The CDR3, as DNA: TGTGCCAGCAGTCTATCCTCCGGGACAGGGTACACTGAAGCTTTCTTT.